This T cell receptor (beta chain) was obtained from a study of cytomegalovirus exposure and HLA in healthy donors. Study observations and caveats: Reported results showed that the classifier diagnosed cytomegalovirus status with high specificity and sensitivity.

A word on this clone: Antigen specificity is unknown.

V was pared by 7 bases and J by 5 bases, with 23 bases between. The CDR3 length is 16 residues. In germline, CDR1 is MNHNY, CDR2 SVGAGI (reference sequence). Repertoires were generated with immunoSEQ multiplex PCR, while TCRdb's copy carries only in-frame clones and drops some. The data show around 80,000 clones, 95% to 96% seen once. The sequence was obtained from a woman under 30 in good health and CMV-seronegative. The V and J genes are TRBV6-6 and TRBJ1-1; possibly TRBD1 for D (6 bases). The specimen was PBMCs. The CDR3 spells CASINPGGSGGTEAFF. CDR3 in DNA: TGTGCCAGCATTAACCCGGGGGGCAGCGGGGGGACTGAAGCTTTCTTT.